Sequencing of this TCR beta chain was carried out in a study of Graves' ophthalmopathy and Graves' hyperthyroidism. On the study more broadly: Before any treatment, peripheral blood was taken at the initial diagnosis. Overall study results and limits: At about 69% sensitivity and roughly 72% specificity, the model predicted progression of the ophthalmopathy.

V gave up 0 bases and J gave up 0 bases, with 5 bases separating them. Germline V gene lookup returns CDR1 LGHNA and CDR2 YNFKEQ. There are 14 residues in the CDR3. Amplified TCR beta CDR3 regions were obtained using RNA transcripts as template. First-round RT-PCR with HTBI primers preceded a second-round multiplex PCR. A single record per CDR3 protein comes from TCRdb applying MiXCR to the multiplex PCR reads. This sample has 450,000 or so distinct CDR3 sequences; around an eighth occur once, and the top ten carry 9.8%. Many counts were recorded for this clonotype. Its target is unknown. Ophthalmopathy cases showed moderate-to-severe activity, scoring CAS ≥3 and NOSPECS ≥4, with duration under 3 months. Patients were diagnosed from clinical symptoms, serum thyroxine, TRAb, thyroid ultrasound and orbital computed tomography.

This receptor was taken from a woman in her thirties with Graves' ophthalmopathy. The rearrangement links TRBV4-2 to TRBJ1-1; D unclear. Material for sequencing was blood. The CDR3 is CASSQEQVNTEAFF. CDR3 sequence (DNA): TGTGCCAGCAGCCAAGAGCAGGTGAACACTGAAGCTTTCTTT.